These 17 T cell receptor beta chains were all obtained from the same sample, sequenced in a study of T-cell memory formation after mild COVID-19 (dated by TCRdb to the early 2020s). Library prep was done by 5' RACE. Sequenced using an Illumina NovaSeq 6000. TCRdb reprocessing: public reads trimmed at Q25 with fastp, clones called with MiXCR, in-frame beta chains kept. Each record represents a unique CDR3 protein, reported with the most common genes and DNA among its rows. The sample records 300,000 to 400,000 distinct CDR3 sequences, under 15% of which are singletons. Around a fifth of the sample rests with the top ten. Input material: PBMCs or a T cell subset sorted from them (not recorded which). These receptors came from a man in his late teens or twenties who had mild COVID-19 (a few samples of this study predate the infection). The sample titles of this study are shuffled in the database, so cell type and time point are left out; the donor was told from shared clones.

This clonotype was seen more than once but under ten times. The genes are TRBV20-1 and TRBJ1-2, with D possibly being TRBD1 (5 bases). This CDR3 region has 14 residues. Deletions cut 6 bases from V and 0 bases from J, with 14 bases between. Germline CDR1 reads DFQATT; CDR2 reads SNEGSKA (reference sequence). In nucleotides, the CDR3 is TGCAGTGCCGTTGGTGGGGCAGCTAACTATGGCTACACCTTC. It codes for CSAVGGAANYGYTF.

This clonotype came up many times. This chain links TRBV28 with TRBJ2-7; the D is unclear. Trimming stripped 3 bases from V and 4 bases from J, with 4 bases between. The CDR3 covers 11 residues. Germline CDR1 is MDHEN and CDR2 is SYDVKM. CDR3 coding DNA: TGTGCCAGCAGTTTGGGGTACGAGCAGTACGTC. As protein: CASSLGYEQYV.

This clonotype was found many times. The chain joins TRBV20-1 to TRBJ1-1; unclear D gene. This CDR3 region has 11 residues. V lost 3 bases, J lost 1 base, and 3 bases lay in between. Germline V CDR1 and CDR2: DFQATT, SNEGSKA (reference sequence). CDR3 coding DNA: TGCAGTGCTAGGGAGAACACTGAAGCTTTCTTT. Protein product: CSARENTEAFF.

The chain uses TRBV7-3 and TRBJ1-5; D is unresolved. Germline-derived CDR1 and CDR2 are SGHTA and FQGTGA. The CDR3 length is 12 residues. The V end was cut by 9 bases, the J end by 5 bases, with 11 bases between. The DNA for the CDR3 is TGTGCCAGACATTGGGGATATCAGCCCCAGCATTTT. Protein: CARHWGYQPQHF.

The chain couples TRBV4-3 to TRBJ2-1; 8 bases are shared with TRBD1. The CDR3 covers 13 residues. The germline V gene has CDR1 LGHNA and CDR2 YSLEER. The V gene end was trimmed by 2 bases and the J gene end by 9 bases; junction bases not matched to a gene: 3. CDR3 protein: CASSQRRGREQFF. The CDR3 DNA follows: TGCGCCAGCAGCCAACGCAGGGGGCGTGAGCAGTTCTTC.

This clonotype has at least ten counts. This chain joins TRBV10-2 and TRBJ2-2; perhaps TRBD1 as D (5 bases). From germline, CDR1 is WSHSY and CDR2 SAAADI. The V end was cut by 6 bases, the J end by 3 bases, with 8 bases between. The CDR3 runs to 13 residues. CDR3 coding DNA: TGCGCCAGCAGAAAGACAGACACCGGGGAGCTGTTTTTT. Translated, it gives CASRKTDTGELFF.

Worth noting for this clonotype: A junction boundary mismatches the germline segment, possibly from a read error. J is TRBJ2-3 and V is TRBV4-3, with 8 bases that match TRBD2. Germline V CDR1 and CDR2: LGHNA, YSLEER. The CDR3 extends over 17 amino acids. The CDR3 reads CASSQAPSGGSTDTQYF. As DNA, the CDR3 is TGCGCCAGCAGTCAAGCCCCGAGCGGGGGTAGCACAGATACGCAGTATTTT.

This clonotype was picked up one time. The gene calls are TRBV10-2 and TRBJ2-1, with 8 nucleotides matching TRBD2. The germline V gene has CDR1 WSHSY and CDR2 SAAADI. The CDR3 length is 15 residues. V lost 6 bases and J lost 9; bases outside the gene matches: 13. The DNA of the CDR3 is TGCGCCAGCAGGACGGGAGGGGGAGGGTATAGTGAGCAGTTCTTC. Protein product: CASRTGGGGYSEQFF.

The V call is TRBV7-8, the J call TRBJ1-1; D gene ambiguous. The V gene's germline CDR1 is SGHVS and CDR2 FQNEAQ. CDR3 length equals 14 residues. With 2 bases removed from V and 1 base from J, the gap between germline ends came to 8 bases. CDR3 nucleotides: TGTGCCAGCAGCTTACTACATGCGAACACTGAAGCTTTCTTT. The encoded protein is CASSLLHANTEAFF.

This chain connects TRBV7-8 to TRBJ1-2; TRBD1 aligns across 9 bases. Germline values: CDR1 SGHVS, CDR2 FQNEAQ. The junction had 5 bases not matched to a gene; V was cut back by 5 bases and J by 4 bases. CDR3 length equals 14 residues. The CDR3 DNA reads TGTGCCAGCAGCGAGGGACAGGGAATCTATGGCTACACCTTC. Its protein is CASSEGQGIYGYTF.

The table lists this clonotype with many counts. The chain employs TRBV27 and TRBJ2-7, with D possibly matching TRBD2 (5 bases). V lost 8 bases and J 7 bases, leaving 18 bases between the germline ends. Germline-derived CDR1 and CDR2 are MNHEY and SMNVEV (reference sequence). This CDR3 is built from 13 residues. The CDR3 region is CASGSGLASEQYV. CDR3 sequence (DNA): TGTGCCAGCGGCAGCGGCCTAGCTTCTGAGCAGTACGTC.

The genes are TRBV6-2 or TRBV6-3 and TRBJ2-3; D might be TRBD2 (7 bases). The CDR3 length is 15 residues. V lost 5 bases and J 10 bases, leaving 22 bases between the germline ends. Germline lookup yields CDR1 MNHEY and CDR2 SVGEGT. The CDR3 loop reads CASSLAGAPYVPQYF. Here the CDR3 DNA reads TGTGCCAGCAGTCTGGCGGGGGCCCCATATGTACCGCAGTATTTT.

This sequence joins TRBV4-3 and TRBJ2-3, with 7 bases matching TRBD2. Germline V lookup: CDR1 LGHNA, CDR2 YSLEER. The ends lost 0 bases at V and 3 bases at J; junction bases unmatched: 6. The CDR3 is made up of 16 amino acids. CDR3 residues: CASSQEATGGTDTQYF. In DNA, the CDR3 is TGCGCCAGCAGCCAAGAGGCAACGGGGGGAACAGATACGCAGTATTTT.

This clonotype was counted many times. The CDR3 region has the DNA TGCGCCAGCAGCCAAAGAGAAAGAGGGGGACAGCCCCAGCATTTT. This encodes CASSQRERGGQPQHF. V and J are TRBV4-1 and TRBJ1-5; possible D gene TRBD1, 6 bases. The germline V gene encodes CDR1 MGHRA and CDR2 YSYEKL. The length of the CDR3 is 15 residues. Trimming cost V 2 bases and J 7 bases, with 15 bases left between them.

There are many counts of this clonotype. The chain has TRBV18 and TRBJ2-2; no definite D call. The CDR3 length is 14 residues. Germline V gene lookup returns CDR1 KGHSH and CDR2 LQKENI. V lost 4 bases, J lost 1 base, and 7 bases lay in between. The CDR3 loop is CASSLQKNTGELFF. The CDR3 DNA reads as TGTGCCAGCTCACTTCAAAAGAACACCGGGGAGCTGTTTTTT.

The chain combines TRBV25-1 with TRBJ1-2; the D is unclear. This CDR3 spans 15 amino acids. Per the germline V gene, CDR1 is MGHDK and CDR2 is SYGVNS. Between the trimmed V and J ends, which lost 2 bases and 2 bases, there was a span of 12 bases. The CDR3 DNA follows: TGTGCCAGCAGTGAACTCCTTGGGCCAAACTATGGCTACACCTTC. The encoded protein is CASSELLGPNYGYTF.

In its sample, this clonotype was seen a few times. The chain uses TRBV19 and TRBJ2-7; D may be TRBD1 (6 bases). Trimming removed 4 bases from V and 3 bases from J, with 19 bases in between. From germline, CDR1 is LNHDA and CDR2 SQIVND (reference sequence). The CDR3 has 16 amino acids. As DNA, the CDR3 is TGTGCCAGTAGTACCTTGCCAGGGGCTCGGCACTACGAGCAGTACTTC. This gives the protein CASSTLPGARHYEQYF.